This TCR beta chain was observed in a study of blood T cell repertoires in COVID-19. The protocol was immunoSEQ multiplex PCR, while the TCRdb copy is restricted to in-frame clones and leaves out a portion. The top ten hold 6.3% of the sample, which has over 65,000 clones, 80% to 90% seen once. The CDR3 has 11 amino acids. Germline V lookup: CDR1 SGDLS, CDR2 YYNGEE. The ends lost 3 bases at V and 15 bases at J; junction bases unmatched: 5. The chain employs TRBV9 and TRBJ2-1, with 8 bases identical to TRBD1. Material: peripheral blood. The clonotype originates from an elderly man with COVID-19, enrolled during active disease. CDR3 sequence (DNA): TGTGCCAGCAGCGCCAGGGGGCAGCTGTTCTTC. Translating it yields CASSARGQLFF.